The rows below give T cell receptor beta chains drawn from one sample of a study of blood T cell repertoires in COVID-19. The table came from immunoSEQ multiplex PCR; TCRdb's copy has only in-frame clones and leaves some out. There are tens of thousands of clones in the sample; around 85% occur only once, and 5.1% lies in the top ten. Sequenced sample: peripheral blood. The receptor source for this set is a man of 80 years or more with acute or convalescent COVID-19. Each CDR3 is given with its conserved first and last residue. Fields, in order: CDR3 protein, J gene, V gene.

cdr3_aa: CSVDRENEQFF; j_call: TRBJ2-1; v_call: TRBV20-1
cdr3_aa: CASSLGHYEQYF; j_call: TRBJ2-7; v_call: TRBV5-1
cdr3_aa: CASSLGGVRRTEAFF; j_call: TRBJ1-1; v_call: TRBV5-1
cdr3_aa: CASRPTGGSYEQYF; j_call: TRBJ2-7; v_call: TRBV28
cdr3_aa: CASSQQGLTKNIQYF; j_call: TRBJ2-4; v_call: TRBV3-1/TRBV3-2
cdr3_aa: CASSYSPGGGTDTQYF; j_call: TRBJ2-3; v_call: TRBV6-5
cdr3_aa: CASSQTLGARVANTEAFF; j_call: TRBJ1-1; v_call: TRBV4-3
cdr3_aa: CASSLEAGRYNEQFF; j_call: TRBJ2-1; v_call: TRBV7-2
cdr3_aa: CASSPGGGATTEQFF; j_call: TRBJ2-1; v_call: TRBV18
cdr3_aa: CASSASQGINYGYTF; j_call: TRBJ1-2; v_call: TRBV9
cdr3_aa: CASSPQTTGVAGNTIYF; j_call: TRBJ1-3; v_call: TRBV7-2
cdr3_aa: CASSATSRNTGELFF; j_call: TRBJ2-2; v_call: TRBV5-1
cdr3_aa: CASTSQGARREQYF; j_call: TRBJ2-7; v_call: TRBV27
cdr3_aa: CASSLWGPNTGELFF; j_call: TRBJ2-2; v_call: TRBV27
cdr3_aa: CASRKTGSYEQYF; j_call: TRBJ2-7; v_call: TRBV27